A selection of T cell receptor beta chains follows, all from one sample in a study of immune characterization of retroperitoneal liposarcoma. TCRdb re-analysed the PCR reads in MiXCR, keeping a single row per CDR3 protein. The table lists more than 4,500 distinct CDR3 sequences, approximately 32% of them singletons. Specimen: tumor tissue. Source of these receptors: a female donor with retroperitoneal liposarcoma. The CDR3 runs from the conserved cysteine through the conserved F or W. Each record gives: J gene, V gene, CDR3 protein.

TRBJ2-1 | TRBV6-6 | CASSYSLEGPKFF
TRBJ2-7 | TRBV4-3 | CASSQGTGYEQYF
TRBJ2-5 | TRBV12-3/TRBV12-4 | CASSRTPYQETQYF
TRBJ2-5 | TRBV6-1 | CASSPGTSGYNEQYF
TRBJ2-3 | TRBV6-8 | CASSYGGQKDTQYF
TRBJ1-1 | TRBV6-4 | CANKKDLAGTEAFF
TRBJ2-5 | TRBV3-1 | CASSHLLSGQETQYF
TRBJ2-3 | TRBV7-2 | CASSLSRAATDTQYF
TRBJ2-3 | TRBV5-1 | CASSPGTKADTQYF
TRBJ2-3 | TRBV6-1 | CASRVDGEDTQYF
NA | TRBV12-3/TRBV12-4 | CASSFRSLSQYNEQYF
TRBJ2-1 | TRBV6-5 | CASSFGLAGESSYNEQFF
NA | TRBV6-1 | CATKRRADLYEQYF
TRBJ2-3 | TRBV12-3/TRBV12-4 | CASSLAGNTETQYF
NA | TRBV7-3 | CASSLLGSGPNEQYF
TRBJ2-1 | TRBV6-6 | CASSPGFEYNEQFF
TRBJ1-4 | TRBV7-2 | CASSLVAGGGEKLFF
TRBJ2-3 | TRBV6-4 | CASSDSAGETDTQYF
TRBJ2-1 | TRBV5-5 | CASTIGNEQFF
TRBJ2-3 | TRBV6-4 | CASSAGDTDTQYF
TRBJ2-2 | TRBV12-3/TRBV12-4 | CASTLAGELFF
TRBJ2-4 | TRBV5-1 | CASSPGLAPDNIQYF
TRBJ2-1 | TRBV6-6 | CASSYLSISSYNEQFF
TRBJ2-6 | TRBV7-3 | CASSPGGANVLTF
TRBJ2-1 | TRBV11-3 | CASSPRLAGYNEQFF
TRBJ2-1 | TRBV7-2 | CASSPTLGLEQFF